This T cell receptor beta chain was documented in a study of blood T cell repertoires in COVID-19. Generated by immunoSEQ multiplex PCR, the TCRdb table keeps only in-frame clones and is missing some. The top ten clones hold 15% to 20% of a sample with 79,000 or so clones, 65% to 90% of them seen once. This CDR3 region has 14 residues. CDR1 MNHEY and CDR2 SVGAGI come from the germline V gene. The V gene lost 2 bases and the J gene lost 10 bases, with 12 bases spanning the gap. This receptor was obtained from a human donor in a cohort sampled during active COVID-19. This chain connects TRBV6-5 to TRBJ1-6, with unresolved D. Input material: peripheral blood. CDR3 bases: TGTGCCAGCAGTTACGCTCGGGAGAGCTCACCCCTCCACTTT. Translated, it gives CASSYARESSPLHF.